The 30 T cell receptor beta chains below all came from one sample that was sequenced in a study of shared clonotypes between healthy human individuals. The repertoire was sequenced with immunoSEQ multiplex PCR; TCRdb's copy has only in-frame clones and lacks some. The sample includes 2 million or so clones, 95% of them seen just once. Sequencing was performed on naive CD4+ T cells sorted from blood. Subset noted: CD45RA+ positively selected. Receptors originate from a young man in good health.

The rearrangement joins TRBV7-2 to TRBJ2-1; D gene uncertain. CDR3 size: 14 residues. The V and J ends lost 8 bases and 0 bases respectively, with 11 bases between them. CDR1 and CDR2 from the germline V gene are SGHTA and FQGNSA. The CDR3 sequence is CASLPSGSYNEQFF. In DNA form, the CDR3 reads TGTGCCAGCCTCCCCAGTGGCTCCTACAATGAGCAGTTCTTC.

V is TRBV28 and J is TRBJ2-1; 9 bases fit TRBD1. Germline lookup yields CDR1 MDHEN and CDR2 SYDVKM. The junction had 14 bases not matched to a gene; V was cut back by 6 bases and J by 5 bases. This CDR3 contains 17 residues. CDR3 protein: CASRVEQGAEEDNEQFF. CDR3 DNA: TGTGCCAGCAGAGTAGAACAGGGGGCAGAGGAGGACAATGAGCAGTTCTTC.

This CDR3 is CAWSTGGRAAGFPLHF. CDR3 in DNA: TGTGCCTGGAGTACAGGGGGCCGAGCCGCGGGTTTCCCCCTCCACTTT. The V and J genes are TRBV30 and TRBJ1-6; the match to TRBD1 covers 9 bases. The length of the CDR3 is 16 residues. Germline V lookup: CDR1 GTSNPN, CDR2 SVGIG (reference sequence). The ends lost 2 bases at V and 13 bases at J; junction bases unmatched: 15.

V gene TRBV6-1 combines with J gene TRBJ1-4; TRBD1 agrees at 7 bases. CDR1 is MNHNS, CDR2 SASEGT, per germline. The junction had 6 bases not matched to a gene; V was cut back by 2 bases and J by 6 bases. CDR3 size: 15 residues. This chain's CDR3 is CASSEWEGADEKLFF. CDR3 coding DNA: TGTGCCAGCAGTGAATGGGAGGGGGCTGATGAAAAACTGTTTTTT.

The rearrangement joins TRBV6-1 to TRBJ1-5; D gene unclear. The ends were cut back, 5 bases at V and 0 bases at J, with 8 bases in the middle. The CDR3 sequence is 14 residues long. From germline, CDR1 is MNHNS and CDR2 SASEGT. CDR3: CASSSLDSNQPQHF. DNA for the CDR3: TGTGCCAGCAGTTCCCTTGATAGCAATCAGCCCCAGCATTTT.

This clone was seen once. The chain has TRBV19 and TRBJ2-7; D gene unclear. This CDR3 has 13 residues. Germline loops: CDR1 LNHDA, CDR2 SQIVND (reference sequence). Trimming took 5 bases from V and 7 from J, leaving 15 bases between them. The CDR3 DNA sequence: TGTGCCAGTAGTCTCCCCTCCGGAACGGAGCAGTACTTC. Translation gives CASSLPSGTEQYF.

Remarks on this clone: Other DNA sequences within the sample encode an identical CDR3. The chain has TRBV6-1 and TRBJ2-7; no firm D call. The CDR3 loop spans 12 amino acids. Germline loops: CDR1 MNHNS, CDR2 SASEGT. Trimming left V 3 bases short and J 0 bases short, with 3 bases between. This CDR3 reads CASSEASYEQYF. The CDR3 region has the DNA TGTGCCAGCAGTGAGGCCTCCTACGAGCAGTACTTC.

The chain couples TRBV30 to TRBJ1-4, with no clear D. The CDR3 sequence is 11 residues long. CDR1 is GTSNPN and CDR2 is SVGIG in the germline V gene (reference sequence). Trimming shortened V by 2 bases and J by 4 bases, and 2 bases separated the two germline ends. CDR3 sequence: CAWSINEKLFF. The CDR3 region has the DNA TGTGCCTGGAGTATTAATGAAAAACTGTTTTTT.

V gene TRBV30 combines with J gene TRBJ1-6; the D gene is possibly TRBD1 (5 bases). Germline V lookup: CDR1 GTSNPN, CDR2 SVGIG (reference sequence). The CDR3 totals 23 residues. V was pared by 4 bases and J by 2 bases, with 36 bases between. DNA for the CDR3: TGTGCCTGGAATCGTGTGAAGGGTCTTGGGGGAACCTCTAATGGAACCTATAATTCACCCCTCCACTTT. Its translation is CAWNRVKGLGGTSNGTYNSPLHF.

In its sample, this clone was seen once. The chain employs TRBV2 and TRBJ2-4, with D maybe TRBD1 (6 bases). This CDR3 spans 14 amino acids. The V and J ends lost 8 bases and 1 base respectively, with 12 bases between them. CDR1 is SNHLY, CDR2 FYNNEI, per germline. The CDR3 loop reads CASGTWEAKNIQYF. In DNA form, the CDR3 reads TGTGCCAGCGGGACATGGGAGGCCAAAAACATTCAGTACTTC.

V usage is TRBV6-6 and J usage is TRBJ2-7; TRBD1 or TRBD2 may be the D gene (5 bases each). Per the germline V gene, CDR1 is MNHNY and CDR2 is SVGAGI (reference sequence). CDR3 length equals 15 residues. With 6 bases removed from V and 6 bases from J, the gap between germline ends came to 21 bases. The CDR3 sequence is CASSLARGALGEQYF. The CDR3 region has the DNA TGTGCCAGCAGCCTTGCCAGAGGGGCCTTAGGCGAGCAGTACTTC.

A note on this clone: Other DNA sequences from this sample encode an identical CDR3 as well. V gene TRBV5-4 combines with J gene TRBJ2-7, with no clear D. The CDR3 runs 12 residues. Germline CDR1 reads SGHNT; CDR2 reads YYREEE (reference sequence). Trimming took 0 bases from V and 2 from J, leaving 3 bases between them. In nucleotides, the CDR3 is TGTGCCAGCAGCTTGGGCGCCTACGAGCAGTACTTC. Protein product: CASSLGAYEQYF. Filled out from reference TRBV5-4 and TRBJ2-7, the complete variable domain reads ETGVTQSPTHLIKTRGQQVTLRCSSQSGHNTVSWYQQALGQGPQFIFQYYREEENGRGNFPPRFSGLQFPNYSSELNVNALELDDSALYLCASSLGAYEQYFGPGTRLTVT.

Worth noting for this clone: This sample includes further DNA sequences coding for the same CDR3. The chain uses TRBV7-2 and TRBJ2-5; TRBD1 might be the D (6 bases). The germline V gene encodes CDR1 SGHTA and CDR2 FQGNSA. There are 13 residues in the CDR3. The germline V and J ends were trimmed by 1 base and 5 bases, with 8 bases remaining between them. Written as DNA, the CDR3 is TGTGCCAGCAGCTTAGTTGGGGGCGAGACCCAGTACTTC. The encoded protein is CASSLVGGETQYF.

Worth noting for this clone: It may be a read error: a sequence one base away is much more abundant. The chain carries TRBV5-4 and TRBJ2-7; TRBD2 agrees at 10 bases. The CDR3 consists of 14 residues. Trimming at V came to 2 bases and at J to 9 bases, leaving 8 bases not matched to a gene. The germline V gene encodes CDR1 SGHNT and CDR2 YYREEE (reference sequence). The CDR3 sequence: CASSFYSSGGGQYF. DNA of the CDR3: TGTGCCAGCAGCTTCTACTCTAGCGGGGGCGGGCAGTACTTC.

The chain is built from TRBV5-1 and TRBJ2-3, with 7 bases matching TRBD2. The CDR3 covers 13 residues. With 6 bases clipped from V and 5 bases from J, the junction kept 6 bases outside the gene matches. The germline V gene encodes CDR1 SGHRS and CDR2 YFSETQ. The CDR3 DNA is TGCGCCAGCACAAGCGGGGCCGAAGATACGCAGTATTTT. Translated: CASTSGAEDTQYF.

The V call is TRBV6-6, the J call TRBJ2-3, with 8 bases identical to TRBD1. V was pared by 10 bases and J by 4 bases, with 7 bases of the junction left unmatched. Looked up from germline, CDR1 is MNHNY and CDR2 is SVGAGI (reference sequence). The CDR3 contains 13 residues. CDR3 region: CANSDRVADTQYF. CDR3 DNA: TGTGCCAACTCGGACAGGGTGGCAGATACGCAGTATTTT.

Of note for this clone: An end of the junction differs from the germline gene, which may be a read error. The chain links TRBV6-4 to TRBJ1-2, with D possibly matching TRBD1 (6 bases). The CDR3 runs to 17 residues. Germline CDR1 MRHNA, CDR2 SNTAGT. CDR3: CASSDSSGALDNSGYTF. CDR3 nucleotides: TGTGCCAGCAGTGACTCGTCAGGGGCGCTAGACAACTCTGGCTACACCTTC.

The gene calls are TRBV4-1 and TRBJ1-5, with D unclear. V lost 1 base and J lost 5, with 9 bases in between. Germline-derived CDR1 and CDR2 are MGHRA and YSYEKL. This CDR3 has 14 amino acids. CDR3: CASSQGVSHQPQHF. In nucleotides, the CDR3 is TGCGCCAGCAGCCAAGGGGTTAGTCATCAGCCCCAGCATTTT.

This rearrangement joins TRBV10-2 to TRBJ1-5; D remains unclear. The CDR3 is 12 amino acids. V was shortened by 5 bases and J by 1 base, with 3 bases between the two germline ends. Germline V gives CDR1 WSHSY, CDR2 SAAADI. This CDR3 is CASSWSNQPQHF. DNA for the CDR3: TGCGCCAGCAGTTGGAGCAATCAGCCCCAGCATTTT.

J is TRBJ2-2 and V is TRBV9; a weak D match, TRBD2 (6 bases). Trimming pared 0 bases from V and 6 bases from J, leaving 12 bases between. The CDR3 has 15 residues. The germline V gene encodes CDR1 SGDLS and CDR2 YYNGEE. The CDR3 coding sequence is TGTGCCAGCAGCGTAGCGGGAGCGAGTGCCGGGGAGCTGTTTTTT. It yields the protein CASSVAGASAGELFF.

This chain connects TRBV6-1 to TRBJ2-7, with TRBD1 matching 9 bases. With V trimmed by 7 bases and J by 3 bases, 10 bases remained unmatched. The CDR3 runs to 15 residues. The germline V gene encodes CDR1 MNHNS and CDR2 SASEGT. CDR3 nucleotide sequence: TGTGCCAGCAAAGAACAGGGGGCAACACTCTACGAGCAGTACTTC. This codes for CASKEQGATLYEQYF.

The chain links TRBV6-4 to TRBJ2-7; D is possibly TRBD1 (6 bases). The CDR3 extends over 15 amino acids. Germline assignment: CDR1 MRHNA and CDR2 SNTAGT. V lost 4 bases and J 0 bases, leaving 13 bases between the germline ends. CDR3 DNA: TGTGCCAGCAGTGCCGAAGGGGGTAACTCCTACGAGCAGTACTTC. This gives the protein CASSAEGGNSYEQYF.

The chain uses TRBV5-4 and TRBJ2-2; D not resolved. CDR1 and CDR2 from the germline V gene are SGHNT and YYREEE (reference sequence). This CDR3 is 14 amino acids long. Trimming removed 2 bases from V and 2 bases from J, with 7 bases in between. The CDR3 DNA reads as TGTGCCAGCAGCTTTGGGTACAACACCGGGGAGCTGTTTTTT. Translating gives CASSFGYNTGELFF.

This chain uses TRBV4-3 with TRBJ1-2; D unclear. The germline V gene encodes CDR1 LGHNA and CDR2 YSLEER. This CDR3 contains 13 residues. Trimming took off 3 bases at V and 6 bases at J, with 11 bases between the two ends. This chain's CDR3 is CASSQERENGYTF. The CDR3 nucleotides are TGCGCCAGCAGCCAGGAAAGAGAGAATGGCTACACCTTC.

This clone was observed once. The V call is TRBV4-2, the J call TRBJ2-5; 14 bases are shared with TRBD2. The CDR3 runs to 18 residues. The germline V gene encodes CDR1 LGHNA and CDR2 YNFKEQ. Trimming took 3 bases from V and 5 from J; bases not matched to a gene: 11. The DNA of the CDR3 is TGTGCCAGCAGCCAGGAGGTGTTTGGACTAGCGGGGGGTGAGACCCAGTACTTC. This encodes CASSQEVFGLAGGETQYF.

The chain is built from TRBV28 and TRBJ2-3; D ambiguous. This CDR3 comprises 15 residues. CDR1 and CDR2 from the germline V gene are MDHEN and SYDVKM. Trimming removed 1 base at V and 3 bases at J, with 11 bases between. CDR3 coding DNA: TGTGCCAGCAGTTTATCAAGTTCTGGGACAGATACGCAGTATTTT. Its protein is CASSLSSSGTDTQYF. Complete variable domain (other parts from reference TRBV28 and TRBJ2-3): DVKVTQSSRYLVKRTGEKVFLECVQDMDHENMFWYRQDPGLGLRLIYFSYDVKMKEKGDIPEGYSVSREKKERFSLILESASTNQTSMYLCASSLSSSGTDTQYFGPGTRLTVL.

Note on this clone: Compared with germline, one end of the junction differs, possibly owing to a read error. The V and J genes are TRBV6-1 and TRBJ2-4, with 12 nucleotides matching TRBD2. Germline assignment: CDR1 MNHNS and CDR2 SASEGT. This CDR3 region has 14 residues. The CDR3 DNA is TGTGCCAGTCAATTACACGGAGGACTAGCGGGACATGCCTTC. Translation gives CASQLHGGLAGHAF.

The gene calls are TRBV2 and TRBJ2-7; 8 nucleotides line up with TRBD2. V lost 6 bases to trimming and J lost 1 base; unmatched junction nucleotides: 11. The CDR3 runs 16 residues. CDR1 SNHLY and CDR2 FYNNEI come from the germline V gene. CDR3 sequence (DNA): TGTGCCAGCAGGGGTCAGCAGCGGGAGTCATCCTACGAGCAGTACTTC. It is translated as CASRGQQRESSYEQYF.

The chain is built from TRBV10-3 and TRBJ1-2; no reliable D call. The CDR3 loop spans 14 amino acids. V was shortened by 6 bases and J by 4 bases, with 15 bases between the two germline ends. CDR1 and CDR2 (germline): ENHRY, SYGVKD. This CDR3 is CAIRDDHVGYGYTF. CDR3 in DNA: TGTGCCATCAGAGATGATCACGTCGGCTATGGCTACACCTTC.

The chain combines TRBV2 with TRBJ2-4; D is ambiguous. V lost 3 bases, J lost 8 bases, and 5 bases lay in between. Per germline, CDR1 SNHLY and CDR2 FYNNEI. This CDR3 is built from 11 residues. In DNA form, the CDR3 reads TGTGCCAGCAGTGAGGTGGACATTCAGTACTTC. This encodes CASSEVDIQYF.